This entry features one T cell receptor (beta chain) sequence. V was pared by 1 base and J by 7 bases, with 14 bases between. CDR1 and CDR2 (germline): SGHDT, YYEEEE. This CDR3 comprises 14 residues. Profiled with immunoSEQ multiplex PCR; TCRdb holds only in-frame clones, not every one. The repertoire holds 60,000 to 75,000 clones, with over 80% as singletons. This sample is part of a study of control samples from healthy donors and cancer patients. The rearrangement links TRBV5-6 to TRBJ1-2; D not certain. The sample comprised blood. The source of this sequence is a man in his 60s in good health. CDR3 sequence reads: CASSLSPGTGGYTF. CDR3 DNA: TGTGCCAGCAGCTTGTCTCCAGGCACTGGTGGCTACACCTTC.